This T cell receptor beta chain was identified during a study of technical replicates of blood from a handful of donors. Germline CDR1 reads MNHNS; CDR2 reads SASEGT. The CDR3 contains 14 residues. V was shortened by 0 bases and J by 4 bases, with 4 bases between the two germline ends. TCRdb keeps only in-frame clones here, not all; method: immunoSEQ multiplex PCR. The data contain about 58,000 clones, 91% of them singletons. The clonotype was recovered from a human donor in good health. Some clones in this sample may be carry-over from other donors' samples. This chain joins TRBV6-1 and TRBJ1-6; D gene uncertain. The source material was PBMCs. The CDR3 sequence: CASSEASYNSPLHF. CDR3 coding DNA: TGTGCCAGCAGTGAAGCTTCTTATAATTCACCCCTCCACTTT.